The T cell receptor beta chain described here comes from a study of cytomegalovirus exposure and HLA in healthy donors. Study information: The 120 or so validation repertoires were produced on the same platform as the 650 to 800 repertoires of the first cohort. This was reported in a later analysis. Study conclusions and caveats: Generally TCR sequences proved uncommon, though certain public TCRs appeared in numerous donors. Cytomegalovirus association was assigned to more than 150 TCR beta chains.

Assay: immunoSEQ multiplex PCR; the TCRdb copy retains only in-frame clones and omits some. The sample comprises around 70,000 clones, nearly 95% of which are singletons, and around 1.5% rests with the top ten. The donors formed part of the approximately 130-subject validation cohort, distinct from the roughly 600-subject first cohort. As to this clone: Its antigen is undetermined.

The CDR3 has 13 residues. The ends were cut back, 4 bases at V and 0 bases at J, with 5 bases in the middle. Germline CDR1 reads LNHNV; CDR2 reads YYDKDF (reference sequence). This clonotype originated in a young man in good health and CMV-seropositive. The rearrangement joins TRBV15 to TRBJ2-3, with a tentative D call TRBD2 (5 bases). Sequencing was carried out using PBMCs. In DNA, the CDR3 is TGTGCCACCAGCACGGGAAGCACAGATACGCAGTATTTT. It specifies CATSTGSTDTQYF.